This T cell receptor beta chain was retrieved from a study of tissue-resident memory T cells in lung cancer. CD103 expression was the sorting criterion for the CD8+ T cells. Each TCR sequencing library carried unique molecular identifiers. TCRdb re-called the reads through MiXCR, storing one row per CDR3 protein. The sample records more than 350 distinct CDR3 sequences, roughly 20% being singletons. Material for sequencing was CD103- CD8+ T cells from lung tumor tissue. The receptors come from a human donor with treatment-naive lung cancer (subtype not recorded).

This clonotype was found a few times. V gene TRBV10-3 combines with J gene TRBJ2-5; weak D call: TRBD2 (5 bases). Germline V gene sequence: CDR1 ENHRY, CDR2 SYGVKD. With 0 bases removed from V and 3 bases from J, the gap between germline ends came to 14 bases. The CDR3 length is 16 residues. Written as DNA, the CDR3 is TGTGCCATCAGTGAGTCGGGGAGCACCTACGAAGAGACCCAGTACTTC. Amino acid sequence: CAISESGSTYEETQYF.